This T cell receptor (beta chain) emerged from a study of blood T cell repertoires in COVID-19. For the study at large: The analysed material was cDNA or gDNA that came from T cells, B-cell-depleted T cells, or PBMCs.

Trimming stripped 4 bases from V and 4 bases from J, with 16 bases between. Germline-derived CDR1 and CDR2 are SGDLS and YYNGEE. This CDR3 is 15 amino acids long. Profiled with immunoSEQ multiplex PCR; TCRdb holds only in-frame clones, not every one. The sample comprises 60,000 to 90,000 clones, 70% to 75% of which are singletons, and around 20% rests with the top ten. This clone was counted a few times. Input material: peripheral blood. The clonotype was recovered from a man between 60 and 70 years old with acute or convalescent COVID-19. J is TRBJ2-3 and V is TRBV9, with D possibly being TRBD1 (6 bases). The CDR3 region is CASSFTGIVPDTQYF. In DNA, the CDR3 is TGTGCCAGCAGCTTCACAGGGATAGTTCCAGATACGCAGTATTTT.